A single sample gave rise to the 29 T cell receptor beta chains below, sequenced in a study of blood T cells in healthy people across ages. Sample-barcoded 5' priming and a J-beta primer mix drove a second PCR of roughly 6 to 12 cycles. TCRdb called the 5' RACE reads again in MiXCR, with one record for every CDR3 protein. This table has about 1,500,000 distinct CDR3 sequences, around 42% appearing once. The sample comprised blood. These receptors were taken from a woman under 30 in good health.

The table lists this clonotype with a few counts. V gene TRBV11-2 combines with J gene TRBJ1-4; D is ambiguous. The length of the CDR3 is 14 residues. The germline CDR1 and CDR2 sequences are SGHAT and FQNNGV. The V end was cut by 5 bases, the J end by 13 bases, with 20 bases between. The CDR3 DNA follows: TGTGCCAGCAGCCCAGCCTCTTTTCTTGAGAGACTGTTTTTT. It is translated as CASSPASFLERLFF. Looking up the rest from reference TRBV11-2 and TRBJ1-4 gives the full variable domain: EAGVAQSPRYKIIEKRQSVAFWCNPISGHATLYWYQQILGQGPKLLIQFQNNGVVDDSQLPKDRFSAERLKGVDSTLKIQPAKLEDSAVYLCASSPASFLERLFFGSGTQLSVL.

The table lists this clonotype with a few counts. The rearrangement uses TRBV5-1 and TRBJ2-1, with 13 bases lining up with TRBD2. Trimming removed 4 bases from V and 9 bases from J; junction bases left unmatched: 7. Germline lookup yields CDR1 SGHRS and CDR2 YFSETQ. The CDR3 is 15 amino acids. CDR3 nucleotides: TGCGCCAGCAGCGGAGGGACTAGCGGGGCTTTTGAGCAGTTCTTC. It yields the protein CASSGGTSGAFEQFF.

The chain has TRBV20-1 and TRBJ1-6; D possibly corresponds to TRBD1 (5 bases). Trimming took 0 bases from V and 7 from J, leaving 13 bases between them. CDR1 and CDR2 (germline): DFQATT, SNEGSKA (reference sequence). This CDR3 comprises 15 residues. This CDR3 reads CSARDDSGRNSPLHF. In DNA form, the CDR3 reads TGCAGTGCTAGAGATGACAGCGGAAGAAATTCACCCCTCCACTTT.

This chain uses TRBV7-9 with TRBJ1-5; D is undetermined. Trimming shortened V by 3 bases and J by 2 bases, and 11 bases separated the two germline ends. The CDR3 sequence is 15 residues long. The germline CDR1 and CDR2 sequences are SEHNR and FQNEAQ (reference sequence). The CDR3 coding sequence is TGTGCCAGCAGCTTGAACACGGGAGGCAATCAGCCCCAGCATTTT. Amino acids: CASSLNTGGNQPQHF.

There are a few counts of this clonotype. This rearrangement joins TRBV5-6 to TRBJ2-1; 8 bases line up with TRBD2. The CDR3 has 15 amino acids. Germline V gives CDR1 SGHDT, CDR2 YYEEEE. V lost 4 bases, J lost 10 bases, and 13 bases stayed unmatched. The CDR3: CASSPWGERGREQFF. CDR3 DNA sequence: TGTGCCAGCAGCCCTTGGGGTGAGCGGGGGAGAGAGCAGTTCTTC.

The chain uses TRBV9 and TRBJ2-3; D is unclear. CDR1 SGDLS and CDR2 YYNGEE come from the germline V gene. Deletions cut 3 bases from V and 6 bases from J, with 8 bases between. The CDR3 loop spans 12 amino acids. In DNA form, the CDR3 reads TGTGCCAGCAGCGCTGCGTTGGATACGCAGTATTTT. It codes for CASSAALDTQYF.

This clonotype has just a few counts. In DNA form, the CDR3 reads TGTGCCAGCAGTTACCAGGGTTGGAACACTGAAGCTTTCTTT. Its protein product is CASSYQGWNTEAFF. The V and J genes are TRBV6-5 and TRBJ1-1, with TRBD1 as a possible D gene (5 bases). This CDR3 spans 14 amino acids. Per germline, CDR1 MNHEY and CDR2 SVGAGI. Between the trimmed V and J ends, which lost 2 bases and 1 base, there was a span of 8 bases.

On this clonotype itself: Possible read error: a much larger clone is one base away. The chain carries TRBV5-5 and TRBJ2-3; unclear D gene. CDR3 length: 14 amino acids. The germline V and J ends were trimmed by 4 bases and 2 bases, with 11 bases remaining between them. In germline, CDR1 is SGHKS, CDR2 YYEKEE (reference sequence). CDR3 DNA: TGTGCCAGCAGCGTGGAACAGTCCACAGATACGCAGTATTTT. It yields the protein CASSVEQSTDTQYF.

The rearrangement joins TRBV20-1 to TRBJ1-2; D call uncertain. Trimming shortened V by 5 bases and J by 4 bases, and 20 bases separated the two germline ends. CDR1 DFQATT and CDR2 SNEGSKA come from the germline V gene (reference sequence). The length of the CDR3 is 15 residues. The DNA of the CDR3 is TGCAGTGCTGGCGGTCAAGGGAACACCTTCTATGGCTACACCTTC. This sequence encodes CSAGGQGNTFYGYTF.

In the case of this clonotype: At one boundary the junction diverges from the germline segment, which might be a read error. The chain is built from TRBV20-1 and TRBJ2-7; 10 nucleotides agree with TRBD2. The CDR3 is 13 residues long. CDR1 and CDR2 (germline): DFQATT, SNEGSKA (reference sequence). CDR3 DNA sequence: TGCAATGCTATCGGGACTAGCGTGAATGAGCAGTACTTC. Residues: CNAIGTSVNEQYF.

This clonotype was observed a single time. The rearrangement joins TRBV18 to TRBJ1-5; D is ambiguous. From germline, CDR1 is KGHSH and CDR2 LQKENI. V lost 0 bases and J 1 base, leaving 10 bases between the germline ends. There are 16 residues in the CDR3. CDR3 in DNA: TGTGCCAGCTCACCACCGCTTCAAGACAGCAATCAGCCCCAGCATTTT. Translation gives CASSPPLQDSNQPQHF.

V usage is TRBV12-3 or TRBV12-4 and J usage is TRBJ2-1; TRBD2 matches at 16 bases. Losses at the gene ends were 6 bases for V and 8 bases for J; bases not matched to a gene: 13. The CDR3 is 18 residues long. CDR3 sequence reads: CASSRPLGLAGGKDEQFF. The CDR3, as DNA: TGTGCCAGCAGCCGACCCTTGGGACTAGCGGGAGGGAAGGATGAGCAGTTCTTC.

The chain links TRBV5-5 to TRBJ1-2, with D uncertain. CDR1 and CDR2 (germline): SGHKS, YYEKEE (reference sequence). Trimming removed 7 bases at V and 3 bases at J, with 13 bases between. CDR3 size: 13 residues. CDR3 DNA sequence: TGTGCCAGCGATCGCCGTGGCGACTATGGCTACACCTTC. Residues: CASDRRGDYGYTF.

This clonotype was found once. The V and J genes are TRBV6-1 and TRBJ2-1; weak D call: TRBD1 (6 bases). Between the trimmed V and J ends, which lost 2 bases and 10 bases, there was a span of 18 bases. This CDR3 is 15 amino acids long. Looked up from germline, CDR1 is MNHNS and CDR2 is SASEGT. The DNA for the CDR3 is TGTGCCAGCAGTGAATGGAGGCAGGGGACCTACGAGCAGTTCTTC. It specifies CASSEWRQGTYEQFF.

The chain is built from TRBV4-3 and TRBJ2-7; TRBD1 matches at 8 bases. V shed 1 base, J shed 2 bases, and the junction held 4 bases outside the gene matches. The CDR3 is 15 residues long. Germline V gene lookup returns CDR1 LGHNA and CDR2 YSLEER. The CDR3, as DNA: TGCGCCAGCAGCCAAGTAGACAGGGGTCCCTACGAGCAGTACTTC. It codes for CASSQVDRGPYEQYF.

The chain carries TRBV6-1 and TRBJ2-2, with TRBD1 identical over 8 bases. The germline gives CDR1 MNHNS, CDR2 SASEGT. V lost 6 bases and J lost 0; bases outside the gene matches: 9. This CDR3 has 17 residues. The CDR3 nucleotides read TGTGCCAGCAGACGGCAAGCGACAGGGGCGAACACCGGGGAGCTGTTTTTT. It codes for CASRRQATGANTGELFF.

The chain employs TRBV7-2 and TRBJ2-7; 9 bases are shared with TRBD2. The last part of the DNA fits TRBJ2-5 better; the J call may be wrong. Germline V gene lookup returns CDR1 SGHTA and CDR2 FQGNSA. The CDR3 sequence is 20 residues long. CDR3 coding DNA: TGTGCCAGCAGTTCAATATTGACGAACACTAGCGGGCACCCGCCTTGGACCCAGTACTTC. It encodes CASSSILTNTSGHPPWTQYF.

The chain carries TRBV11-2 and TRBJ2-7, with a tentative D call TRBD2 (6 bases). The length of the CDR3 is 17 residues. Germline V gene lookup returns CDR1 SGHAT and CDR2 FQNNGV. V lost 5 bases and J lost 0, with 20 bases in between. CDR3 in DNA: TGTGCCAGCAGCGGAGTCACCGTAGCGGAACCCTCCTACGAGCAGTACTTC. This codes for CASSGVTVAEPSYEQYF.

The V call is TRBV4-1, the J call TRBJ1-5, with D possibly matching TRBD1 (5 bases). The CDR3 runs 16 residues. Per germline, CDR1 MGHRA and CDR2 YSYEKL. Trimming cost V 0 bases and J 4 bases, with 13 bases left between them. Here the CDR3 reads CASSQEGQGLNQPQHF. DNA of the CDR3: TGCGCCAGCAGCCAAGAAGGGCAGGGTCTGAATCAGCCCCAGCATTTT.

For this clonotype: The junction does not match germline at one end; this may be a read error. CDR3 sequence: CAVSEEGTYGYTF. The CDR3 coding sequence is TGTGCCGTCAGTGAAGAGGGAACCTATGGCTACACCTTC. The chain joins TRBV10-3 to TRBJ1-2; D not certain. This CDR3 has 13 amino acids. Germline-derived CDR1 and CDR2 are ENHRY and SYGVKD.

The V gene is TRBV29-1, the J gene TRBJ2-7; D is uncertain. The V end was cut by 0 bases, the J end by 0 bases, with 9 bases between. CDR3 length: 14 residues. CDR1 SQVTM and CDR2 ANQGSEA come from the germline V gene. The CDR3 is CSVEDRSSSYEQYF. CDR3 coding DNA: TGCAGCGTTGAAGATCGCAGTTCCTCCTACGAGCAGTACTTC.

This chain joins TRBV29-1 and TRBJ2-2; weak D call: TRBD2 (5 bases). The length of the CDR3 is 14 residues. CDR1 is SQVTM and CDR2 is ANQGSEA in the germline V gene. V lost 5 bases, J lost 4 bases, and 14 bases lay in between. The CDR3 DNA reads TGCAGCGTTCCACCCGGCGGGTCCACCGGGGAGCTGTTTTTT. Protein product: CSVPPGGSTGELFF.

V and J are TRBV27 and TRBJ2-5; the D gene is possibly TRBD2 (6 bases). Germline-derived CDR1 and CDR2 are MNHEY and SMNVEV (reference sequence). The CDR3 covers 15 residues. V was trimmed by 3 bases and J by 11 bases, leaving 22 bases between them. The CDR3, as DNA: TGTGCCAGCAGTTTGGTCGGGGGAGAGCACAATGAGCAGTACTTC. This sequence encodes CASSLVGGEHNEQYF.

This clonotype was found a few times. The chain recombines TRBV7-9 with TRBJ2-7, with D tentatively TRBD1 (5 bases). This CDR3 has 13 amino acids. Germline V gives CDR1 SEHNR, CDR2 FQNEAQ (reference sequence). V lost 5 bases and J 2 bases, leaving 10 bases between the germline ends. CDR3 bases: TGTGCCAGCAGCAGACAGAGACCCTACGAGCAGTACTTC. Protein sequence: CASSRQRPYEQYF.

CDR3 amino acids: CASRLKGLWTNYGYTF. The CDR3 DNA is TGTGCCAGCAGGCTAAAGGGGTTATGGACTAACTATGGCTACACCTTC. The chain carries TRBV12-3 or TRBV12-4 and TRBJ1-2; possibly TRBD1 for D (5 bases). V lost 6 bases to trimming and J lost 0 bases, with 17 bases between them. The CDR3 is 16 amino acids.

J is TRBJ1-1 and V is TRBV28; 8 bases align to TRBD1. Per germline, CDR1 MDHEN and CDR2 SYDVKM. Germline trimming cut 7 bases from V and 2 bases from J; bases unmatched to any gene: 12. This CDR3 spans 16 amino acids. The chain's CDR3 is CASISAGTGHNTEAFF. CDR3 bases: TGTGCCAGCATCTCGGCCGGGACAGGCCACAACACTGAAGCTTTCTTT.

The V gene is TRBV6-5, the J gene TRBJ2-7; D is undetermined. Germline V gene data show CDR1 as MNHEY and CDR2 as SVGAGI. The CDR3 length is 15 residues. Trimming removed 0 bases from V and 2 bases from J, with 11 bases in between. CDR3 nucleotide sequence: TGTGCCAGCAGTTACTCAGGGATAAGGGCCTACGAGCAGTACTTC. Protein: CASSYSGIRAYEQYF.

This clonotype appeared a few times. The gene calls are TRBV6-5 and TRBJ2-7; D might be TRBD1 (6 bases). Near its end, the DNA agrees better with TRBJ2-5, so the J call may be wrong. This CDR3 contains 14 residues. In germline, CDR1 is MNHEY, CDR2 SVGAGI. This CDR3 reads CASSYGAGAKTQYF. CDR3 nucleotide sequence: TGTGCCAGCAGTTACGGAGCAGGGGCGAAGACCCAGTACTTC.

This clonotype showed up just once. The V gene is TRBV12-3 or TRBV12-4, the J gene TRBJ1-1; 9 nucleotides agree with TRBD1. The CDR3 has 15 amino acids. V lost 0 bases, J lost 5 bases, and 4 bases stayed unmatched. The CDR3 is CASSLAFGTGTEAFF. The CDR3 DNA reads as TGTGCCAGCAGTTTAGCCTTTGGGACAGGGACTGAAGCTTTCTTT.